This T cell receptor (beta chain) was observed in a study of blood T cell repertoires in COVID-19. Only in-frame clones appear in the TCRdb table, and some are missing; sequencing was by immunoSEQ multiplex PCR. The sample records about 430,000 clones, 70% to 90% being singletons. Unmatched junction bases numbered 12, after V lost 7 bases and J lost 7 bases. This CDR3 has 15 amino acids. The V gene's germline CDR1 is MNHEY and CDR2 SMNVEV (reference sequence). This clone was observed a handful of times. The receptor was isolated from a young woman who had been exposed to COVID-19. J is TRBJ1-5 and V is TRBV27; TRBD1 aligns across 8 bases. The sample was PBMCs or T cells enriched from blood (not recorded which). CDR3 residues: CASTLKAAGGQPQHF. The DNA for the CDR3 is TGTGCCAGCACATTAAAGGCGGCAGGGGGCCAGCCCCAGCATTTT.